The rows below give T cell receptor beta chains drawn from one sample of a study of radiation and T cells in renal cell carcinoma. Profiling relied on immunoSEQ multiplex PCR, and the TCRdb table lists in-frame clones only, not all of them. The sample contains 5,700 or so clones, roughly two thirds of which appear only once. The source material was tumor tissue, sampled from a patient whose treatment was nephrectomy without radiotherapy. These receptors all come from a human donor with renal cell carcinoma. CDR3s include the opening cysteine and the closing phenylalanine or tryptophan. The D gene is left open where the match is weak. Only some rows state a clone size, as once, few, many or a class for expanded clones.

V	D	J	size	DNA	CDR3
TRBV5-4	.	TRBJ2-2	.	TGTGCCAGCAGCTGGAGGGCAGCCAACACCGGGGAGCTGTTTTTT	CASSWRAANTGELFF
TRBV6-1	.	TRBJ2-3	once	TGTGCCAGCAGTGAAGGCGGCGGGGGCACAGATACGCAGTATTTT	CASSEGGGGTDTQYF
TRBV7-2	.	TRBJ1-5	.	TGTGCCAGCAGCCCCGCCTCGAGGGGCCAGCCCCAGCATTTT	CASSPASRGQPQHF
TRBV7-2	TRBD2	TRBJ2-1	.	TGTGCCAGCAGCTTCATTAGCGGGTGGCCCGCACGGGAGCAGTTCTTC	CASSFISGWPAREQFF
TRBV9	TRBD1	TRBJ2-5	.	TGTGCCAGCAGCGTAACAGGGGGATTCGGGGAGACCCAGTACTTC	CASSVTGGFGETQYF
TRBV4-2	.	TRBJ1-5	.	TGTGCCAGCAGCCAGGACGGAAGCAATCAGCCCCAGCATTTT	CASSQDGSNQPQHF
TRBV27	TRBD1	TRBJ2-1	.	TGTGCCAGCAGTTTGCAGCAGGGGGCCGGGAATGAGCAGTTCTTC	CASSLQQGAGNEQFF
TRBV7-2	.	TRBJ2-1	.	TGTGCCACCGTACCCTCCGGGGGCTATGAGCAGTTCTTC	CATVPSGGYEQFF
TRBV30	.	TRBJ1-1	few	TGTGCCTGGGCCCGGGGAGAGGGGAACACTGAAGCTTTCTTT	CAWARGEGNTEAFF
TRBV11-1	TRBD1	TRBJ1-1	.	TGTGCCAGCAGCATGCAGCAGGGGGGCCCTGAAGCTTTCTTT	CASSMQQGGPEAFF
TRBV5-1	.	TRBJ1-4	few	TGCGCCAGCCGAACCCTCGACGGGGAAAAACTGTTTTTT	CASRTLDGEKLFF
TRBV28	.	TRBJ1-2	.	TGTGCCAGCACCACCCCCGAGAACGTTTATGGCTACACCTTC	CASTTPENVYGYTF
TRBV14	TRBD2	TRBJ2-7	.	TGTGCCAGCAGCCAAGGGTCTAGCGGGATCTACGAGCAGTACTTC	CASSQGSSGIYEQYF
TRBV5-1	TRBD1	TRBJ1-6	.	TGCGCCAGCAGTCAGGGGGATAATAATTCACCCCTCCACTTT	CASSQGDNNSPLHF
TRBV5-4	.	TRBJ1-3	medium-sized	TGTGCCAGCAGCTCGACACCGGTGGGGCTAAACACCATATATTTT	CASSSTPVGLNTIYF
TRBV19	TRBD1	TRBJ2-1	few	TGTGCCAGTAGTATAGGGTTGGGGGACAGGGAGTTCTTC	CASSIGLGDREFF
TRBV5-6	.	TRBJ1-3	.	TGTGCCAGCAGCTTCAGCAGAGAGTTTGGAAACACCATATATTTT	CASSFSREFGNTIYF
TRBV9	.	TRBJ2-7	.	TGTGCCAGCAGCGCCGCCGGGACGGACTCCTACGAGCAGTACTTC	CASSAAGTDSYEQYF
TRBV10-3	.	TRBJ2-7	.	TGTGCCATCAGTGACTCCTCGTCAGGGAGATACGAGCAGTACTTC	CAISDSSSGRYEQYF
TRBV9	.	TRBJ2-5	.	TGTGCCAGCAGCGCCCTATCGGGGTACCAAGAGACCCAGTACTTC	CASSALSGYQETQYF
TRBV9	.	TRBJ2-1	.	TGTGCCAGCAGCGTAGCAGAGCCTACCTACAATGAGCAGTTCTTC	CASSVAEPTYNEQFF
TRBV2	TRBD1	TRBJ1-4	.	TGTGCCAGCAGTCCCCGGACAGGGGGCAATGAAAAACTGTTTTTT	CASSPRTGGNEKLFF
TRBV11-3	.	TRBJ2-3	few	TGTGCCAGCAGCGTAGACGCAGATACGCAGTATTTT	CASSVDADTQYF
TRBV5-4	.	TRBJ1-1	.	TGTGCCAGCAGCTCTCGGGGGGACACTGAAGCTTTCTTT	CASSSRGDTEAFF
TRBV19	TRBD2	TRBJ2-6	.	TGTGCCAGTACCCCCCGGGCGGGAGCGGGCTCTGGGGCCAACGTCCTGACTTTC	CASTPRAGAGSGANVLTF
TRBV9	TRBD1	TRBJ1-1	.	TGTGCCAGCAGCGGTATAGGGGGCCACACTGAAGCTTTCTTT	CASSGIGGHTEAFF
TRBV15	.	TRBJ2-2	.	TGTGCCACCAGCAGAGATCATCTTAGGACCGGGGAGCTGTTTTTT	CATSRDHLRTGELFF
TRBV15	.	TRBJ1-6	.	TGTGCCACCAGCAGAGAGGGGGCCGATAATTCACCCCTCCACTTT	CATSREGADNSPLHF
TRBV25-1	.	TRBJ2-5	medium-sized	TGTGCCAGCAGTGAAGGTGTGGCAAGCTCTAAAGAGACCCAGTACTTC	CASSEGVASSKETQYF
TRBV5-1	.	TRBJ2-5	.	TGCGCCAGCAGCTTAGGTCCGGGGAGTCAAGAGACCCAGTACTTC	CASSLGPGSQETQYF
TRBV15	TRBD2	TRBJ2-2	.	TGTGCCACCAGCCCCACTAGCGGGACTAACACCGGGGAGCTGTTTTTT	CATSPTSGTNTGELFF
TRBV6-5	.	TRBJ2-3	once	TGTGCCAGCAGTTATCAGAGCACAGATACGCAGTATTTT	CASSYQSTDTQYF
TRBV19	.	TRBJ1-5	.	TGTGCCAGTAGTATGGGAGTCAATCAGCCCCAGCATTTT	CASSMGVNQPQHF
TRBV28	.	TRBJ1-5	.	TGTGCCAGCGCTCCTGTTCGTCAGACAAATCAGCCCCAGCATTTT	CASAPVRQTNQPQHF
TRBV28	TRBD2	TRBJ2-7	.	TGTGCCAGCAGTTCCGGGGGGGTGGGCCTCCGCTCCTACGAGCAGTACTTC	CASSSGGVGLRSYEQYF
TRBV5-4	TRBD2	TRBJ2-1	few	TGTGCCAGCAGCTTGCTAGCGGAGCCACCTTTGGGTGAGCAGTTCTTC	CASSLLAEPPLGEQFF
TRBV7-6	.	TRBJ2-1	.	TGTGCCAGCAGCCCTGGGTCCTCTTTATACAATGAGCAGTTCTTC	CASSPGSSLYNEQFF
TRBV19	TRBD2	TRBJ2-5	.	TGTGCCAGTAGTATAGCGGGAGGATCACCGTCCCAAGAGACCCAGTACTTC	CASSIAGGSPSQETQYF
TRBV5-6	TRBD1	TRBJ1-2	.	TGTGCCACCAACGGACAGGGAAGTGGCTACACCTTC	CATNGQGSGYTF
TRBV29-1	.	TRBJ1-2	.	TGCAGCGTTGGGCGACAGTCCTATGGCTACACCTTC	CSVGRQSYGYTF
TRBV12-2	.	TRBJ2-2	.	TGTGCAAGTCGCTTAACAGCGGGAGATTTAGACACCGGGGAGCTGTTTTTT	CASRLTAGDLDTGELFF
TRBV28	TRBD2	TRBJ2-7	.	TGTGCCAGCAGTCTTACGACTAGCGGGAGCTCCGAGCAGTACTTC	CASSLTTSGSSEQYF
TRBV6-1	.	TRBJ1-2	.	TGTGCCAGCAGTGAAAAGGGACCCTATGGCTACACCTTC	CASSEKGPYGYTF
TRBV4-2	TRBD1	TRBJ2-3	.	TGTGCCAGCAGCCAACGACAGGGACGAGCAGATACGCAGTATTTT	CASSQRQGRADTQYF
TRBV14	.	TRBJ2-7	.	TGTGCCAGCAGCCAAGCAAGCTCCTACGAGCAGTACTTC	CASSQASSYEQYF
TRBV5-1	TRBD2	TRBJ2-3	.	TGCGCCAGCAGCCAGCTTAGCGGGGGATTATCAGATACGCAGTATTTT	CASSQLSGGLSDTQYF
TRBV18	.	TRBJ2-7	.	TGTGCCAGCTCACCACCCTACAGGGCAGAGCAGTACTTC	CASSPPYRAEQYF
TRBV9	TRBD1	TRBJ2-3	.	TGTGCCAGCACCGTCGGATCGACAGGGGCGGCAGATACGCAGTATTTT	CASTVGSTGAADTQYF
TRBV28	.	TRBJ2-1	.	TGTGCCAGCAGCACGACTAGTACTGGCAATGAGCAGTTCTTC	CASSTTSTGNEQFF
TRBV9	TRBD1	TRBJ2-2	.	TGTGCCCCCAGCGCCGGGGGGGGACAGGGGGACACCGGGGAGCTGTTTTTT	CAPSAGGGQGDTGELFF
TRBV7-2	.	TRBJ1-1	.	TGTGCCAGCAGCTTAGAGCTTAAGGGCACTGAAGCTTTCTTT	CASSLELKGTEAFF
TRBV7-8	.	TRBJ2-6	.	TGTGCCAGCAGCAAGACTAGTGCGGCCAACGTCCTGACTTTC	CASSKTSAANVLTF